This TCR beta chain was sequenced during a study of blood T cell repertoires in COVID-19. Here immunoSEQ multiplex PCR was the method, and the copy in TCRdb shows in-frame clones only, minus some. This table has hundreds of thousands of clones, roughly nine tenths appearing once. The V segment lost 5 bases and the J segment 9 bases; nucleotides outside the gene matches: 7. CDR3 length: 16 amino acids. Germline V gene lookup returns CDR1 SEHNR and CDR2 FQNEAQ (reference sequence). The TCR sequence derives from a man aged 18 to 30 who had recovered from COVID-19. The gene calls are TRBV7-9 and TRBJ2-1, with 16 bases lining up with TRBD2. The sequencing input was PBMCs or T cells enriched from blood (not recorded which). CDR3 coding DNA: TGTGCCAGCAGCGCCGGGACTAGCGGGAGGGTGGCTGAGCAGTTCTTC. Amino acid sequence: CASSAGTSGRVAEQFF.